What follows are 3 T cell receptor beta chains derived from one specimen sequenced in a study of human T cells and chemical hapten exposure (dated by TCRdb to about 2021). The time point label for this specimen denotes: patch test 3, about 24 weeks after DPC sensitization. The sample's treatment or condition label, decoded: therapeutic diphenylcyclopropenone sensitization with weekly scalp DPC. The method behind the library was RACE. Instrument used: NextSeq 500. Clones were called with MiXCR by TCRdb after fastp trimmed the public reads at Q25, and only in-frame beta chains were retained. Identical CDR3 protein sequences are pooled into one entry, listed with their most common genes and DNA. The table for this sample lists about 160,000 distinct CDR3 sequences; around a quarter of them were counted only once. Together, the top ten hold under 2.5% of the sample. This specimen was whole blood, taken in connection with sensitization to the hapten diphenylcyclopropenone (DPC). These receptors originate from a young woman with alopecia areata. Some clones in this sample may be carry-over from other donors' samples.

This chain uses TRBV6-2 or TRBV6-3 with TRBJ2-5; TRBD2 aligns across 10 bases. The CDR3 length is 17 residues. With V trimmed by 4 bases and J by 1 base, 9 bases remained unmatched. Germline-derived CDR1 and CDR2 are MNHEY and SVGEGT. CDR3 amino acids: CASSSWRGLASQETQYF. The CDR3 region has the DNA TGTGCCAGCAGTTCTTGGAGGGGACTAGCGAGCCAAGAGACCCAGTACTTC.

This clonotype was counted at least ten times. The chain joins TRBV3-1 to TRBJ1-5; D is ambiguous. Trimming removed 0 bases at V and 10 bases at J, with 10 bases between. The CDR3 loop spans 13 amino acids. The germline gives CDR1 LGHDT, CDR2 YNNKEL (reference sequence). The CDR3 DNA reads as TGTGCCAGCAGCCAAGATCACGGACCTCCCCAGCATTTT. Translated, it gives CASSQDHGPPQHF.

The chain recombines TRBV28 with TRBJ1-2, with D unclear. The CDR3 length is 13 residues. Between the trimmed V and J ends, which lost 4 bases and 4 bases, there was a span of 10 bases. The germline V gene encodes CDR1 MDHEN and CDR2 SYDVKM. The CDR3 spells CASSSAGGYGYTF. Written as DNA, the CDR3 is TGTGCCAGCAGTTCAGCAGGAGGCTATGGCTACACCTTC.